This is a list of T cell receptor beta chains from one sample in a study of T cell responses to AZD1222 COVID-19 vaccine. The repertoire was sequenced with immunoSEQ multiplex PCR; TCRdb's copy has only in-frame clones and lacks some. The repertoire holds tens of thousands of clones, with about 83% as singletons. The sequenced sample was peripheral blood, obtained 28 days after the second AZD1222 dose. Receptors were obtained from an adult who received the AZD1222 COVID-19 vaccine. Each CDR3 is given with its conserved first and last residue. D genes are given only for firm matches.

>TRBV9|TRBD1
CASSVGKGATYGYTF
>TRBV9|-
CASSPTTGINQPQHF
>TRBV3-1/TRBV3-2|TRBD2
CASSQGVSAGGAGEQYF
>TRBV28|TRBD2
CAGASGVSSGQFF
>TRBV18|-
CASSRNKKTGPEAFF
>TRBV7-9|TRBD2
CASSMTSGGNEQYF
>TRBV7-2|TRBD1
CASRRTGGNEQFF
>TRBV5-1|TRBD1
CASSWGQGVETQYF
>TRBV7-2|TRBD1
CASSLAGTANTEAFF
>TRBV9|TRBD1
CASSTRQGDAGETQYF
>TRBV6-5|-
CASSYPDSVYGYTF
>TRBV9|TRBD1
CASSPRTGYVYTF
>TRBV7-9|TRBD1
CASSLTGVGVQPQHF
>TRBV6-5|TRBD1
CASNRDRGVDEQFF
>TRBV18|TRBD1
CASSPRDRNHYGYTF
>TRBV29-1|TRBD1
CSVEGGTGEQETQYF
>TRBV7-2|-
CASSLGPSSYNEQFF
>TRBV30|-
CAWTAGAYGYTF
>TRBV11-2|-
CASSLEGWADTQYF
>TRBV5-6|-
CASSFLYSFDEQYF
>TRBV7-2|TRBD2
CASSLRPGLAGPSTDTQYF
>TRBV30|-
CAWSVQGEKLFF
>TRBV7-6|-
CASSLGGSVADSGNTIYF
>TRBV28|-
CASSGLTYGYTF
>TRBV2|-
CASGEPRSDTQYF
>TRBV7-6|-
CASSSGRGGNRGQYF
>TRBV20-1|-
CSAKESYEQYF
>TRBV18|-
CASSPRTDTYEQYF
>TRBV3-1/TRBV3-2|-
CASSQERLGYTDTQYF
>TRBV5-1|-
CASSPVAGRYDNEQFF
>TRBV5-1|TRBD1
CASSRTGKKTNEKLFF
>TRBV7-6|-
CASSSQSQGTTEAFF
>TRBV24-1|-
CATSEHGNYGYTF
>TRBV10-3|-
CAISGTDQPQHF
>TRBV3-1/TRBV3-2|-
CASSQPRTRGSNYGYTF
>TRBV5-1|TRBD1
CASSLGAGGEKLFF
>TRBV4-3|-
CASSQGMGPGLPLHF
>TRBV6-1|TRBD1
CASSDQTGMGTEQFF
>TRBV7-9|-
CASSLPIYSPLHF
>TRBV4-2|-
CASSRVASDNEQFF
>TRBV7-3|-
CASSKGMNTEAFF
>TRBV6-2/TRBV6-3|-
CASSSNLARGNQPQHF
>TRBV4-3|TRBD1
CASSRGQGDGYTF
>TRBV7-2|-
CASSSRPQGNEQFF
>TRBV7-2|-
CASSLAMGPWDTF
>TRBV5-1|-
CASSLIGRIEAFF
>TRBV24-1|-
CATSDRTVPTGELFF
>TRBV4-1|TRBD1
CASSQQTGAGNTIYF
>TRBV7-9|TRBD1
CASSLSRDRGSEQYF
>TRBV19|TRBD1
CASRGLGTEAFF
>TRBV27|TRBD1
CASSFSLWTGTPSGANVLTF
>TRBV28|TRBD2
CASRPGGVYNEQFF
>TRBV7-9|-
CASGSPGLSEQYF
>TRBV6-2/TRBV6-3|-
CASSYSGSNTIYF
>TRBV24-1|-
CATARQGGQPQHF
>TRBV6-2/TRBV6-3|TRBD1
CASSYLRPDREVQQYGYTF
>TRBV28|-
CASRDTGTSPLHF